The 10 T cell receptor beta chains given below trace back to one sample, sequenced in a study of cytomegalovirus exposure and HLA in healthy donors. Sequencing used immunoSEQ multiplex PCR; TCRdb keeps in-frame clones, though not all of them. Here the sample spans some 270,000 clones, 86% being singletons. Sequenced input: PBMCs. The source of these receptors is a woman between 18 and 30 years old in good health and CMV-seronegative.

The table lists this clone with a few counts. The chain combines TRBV4-3 with TRBJ2-1; 16 positions agree with TRBD2. This CDR3 spans 17 amino acids. The J segment lost 0 bases and the V segment lost 5 bases, leaving 1 base of the junction unmatched. The germline V gene has CDR1 LGHNA and CDR2 YSLEER. This CDR3 reads CASSGTSGGGSYNEQFF. CDR3 DNA sequence: TGCGCCAGCAGCGGGACTAGCGGGGGGGGCTCCTACAATGAGCAGTTCTTC.

The V call is TRBV5-1, the J call TRBJ1-2; TRBD1 might be the D (5 bases). V lost 2 bases and J 8 bases, leaving 7 bases between the germline ends. This CDR3 comprises 11 residues. The germline V gene has CDR1 SGHRS and CDR2 YFSETQ. In DNA, the CDR3 is TGCGCCAGCAGCTTCAGGGAAGGCTACACCTTC. Its protein is CASSFREGYTF.

The chain uses TRBV6-5 and TRBJ2-5; 8 bases align to TRBD1. V lost 5 bases, J lost 6 bases, and 5 bases stayed unmatched. The length of the CDR3 is 13 residues. Germline lookup yields CDR1 MNHEY and CDR2 SVGAGI. The CDR3 sequence is CASSTGQAKTQYF. The CDR3 DNA reads TGTGCCAGCAGTACGGGACAGGCGAAGACCCAGTACTTC.

This clone came up once. The V call is TRBV27, the J call TRBJ2-7, with 7 bases matching TRBD2. CDR3 length equals 15 residues. Germline trimming cut 1 base from V and 0 bases from J; bases unmatched to any gene: 3. In germline, CDR1 is MNHEY, CDR2 SMNVEV (reference sequence). CDR3 in DNA: TGTGCCAGCAGTTTATGGGCTAGCGGCTCCTACGAGCAGTACTTC. It yields the protein CASSLWASGSYEQYF.

The chain combines TRBV7-8 with TRBJ1-4; 7 nucleotides agree with TRBD1. The CDR3 spans 15 residues. Germline trimming cut 6 bases from V and 3 bases from J; bases unmatched to any gene: 7. Germline lookup yields CDR1 SGHVS and CDR2 FQNEAQ. CDR3 amino acids: CASRSWDRPNEKLFF. The CDR3 DNA is TGTGCCAGCAGATCATGGGACAGACCTAATGAAAAACTGTTTTTT.

The V call is TRBV25-1, the J call TRBJ2-1, with D hard to call. CDR1 is MGHDK, CDR2 SYGVNS, per germline. The V gene lost 5 bases and the J gene lost 3 bases, with 17 bases spanning the gap. The CDR3 sequence is 16 residues long. The CDR3 reads CASSPMSGSFYNEQFF. DNA of the CDR3: TGTGCCAGCAGTCCCATGTCAGGCTCTTTCTACAATGAGCAGTTCTTC.

The chain joins TRBV6-4 to TRBJ1-5; D is unclear. The V and J ends lost 6 bases and 6 bases respectively, with 24 bases between them. The CDR3 length is 17 residues. Per the germline V gene, CDR1 is MRHNA and CDR2 is SNTAGT. In nucleotides, the CDR3 is TGTGCCAGCAGGATGAGGCGAAGGAAAGATCCACGTCAGCCCCAGCATTTT. It specifies CASRMRRRKDPRQPQHF.

This clone came up a few times. The rearrangement uses TRBV19 and TRBJ1-4; tentatively, D is TRBD1 (5 bases). This CDR3 spans 16 amino acids. Germline V gene lookup returns CDR1 LNHDA and CDR2 SQIVND (reference sequence). V lost 6 bases and J lost 0, with 14 bases in between. CDR3 nucleotide sequence: TGTGCCAGTAGAGGGCAGGGAACTTCAACTAATGAAAAACTGTTTTTT. Translation gives CASRGQGTSTNEKLFF.

This clone has a single count. This chain joins TRBV5-1 and TRBJ2-7; TRBD2 aligns across 10 bases. V shed 10 bases and J 0 bases; nucleotides not matched to a gene: 7. The CDR3 runs to 14 residues. Germline lookup yields CDR1 SGHRS and CDR2 YFSETQ. The CDR3 DNA reads TGCGCCTCCGCGCGGACTAGCGGCTCCTACGAGCAGTACTTC. Amino acid sequence: CASARTSGSYEQYF. Variable domain in full (rest from reference TRBV5-1 and TRBJ2-7): KAGVTQTPRYLIKTRGQQVTLSCSPISGHRSVSWYQQTPGQGLQFLFEYFSETQRNKGNFPGRFSGRQFSNSRSEMNVSTLELGDSALYLCASARTSGSYEQYFGPGTRLTVT.

J is TRBJ2-7 and V is TRBV6-5; TRBD1 is a possible D gene (6 bases). CDR3 length: 15 amino acids. Germline CDR1 MNHEY, CDR2 SVGAGI. V shed 0 bases and J shed 4 bases, with 13 bases lying between them. CDR3 sequence reads: CASSYSFRGWYEQYF. Here the CDR3 DNA reads TGTGCCAGCAGTTACTCGTTCAGGGGATGGTACGAGCAGTACTTC.